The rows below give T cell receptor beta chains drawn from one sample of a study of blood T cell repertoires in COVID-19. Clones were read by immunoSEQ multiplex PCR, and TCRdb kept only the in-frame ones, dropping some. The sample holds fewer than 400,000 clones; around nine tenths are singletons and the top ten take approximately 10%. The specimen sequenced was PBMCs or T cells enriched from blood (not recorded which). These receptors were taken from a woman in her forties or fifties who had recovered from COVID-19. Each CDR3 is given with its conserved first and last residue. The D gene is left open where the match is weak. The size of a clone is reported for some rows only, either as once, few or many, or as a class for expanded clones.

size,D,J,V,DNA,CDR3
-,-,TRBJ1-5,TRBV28,TGTGCCAGCGGGGGGGGATATAGCAATCAGCCCCAGCATTTT,CASGGGYSNQPQHF
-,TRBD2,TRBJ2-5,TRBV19,TGTGCCAGTAGTATCCTTTTTAGCGGGGGGGCCGAGACCCAGTACTTC,CASSILFSGGAETQYF
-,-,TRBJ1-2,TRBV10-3,TGTGCCATCAGTGAGTCGGGACAATATGGCTACACCTTC,CAISESGQYGYTF
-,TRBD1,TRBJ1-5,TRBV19,TGTGCCAGTAGTATAGGGGACAGGGGGTTTGGCAATCAGCCCCAGCATTTT,CASSIGDRGFGNQPQHF
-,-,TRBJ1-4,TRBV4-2,TGTGCCAGCAGCCAAGAGGAGGTAGGGGGTCTAAATGAAAAACTGTTTTTT,CASSQEEVGGLNEKLFF
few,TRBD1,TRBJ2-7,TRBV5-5,TGTGCCAGCAGTACACAGGGGGCTAGCTCCTACGAGCAGTACTTC,CASSTQGASSYEQYF
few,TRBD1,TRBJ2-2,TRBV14,TGTGCCAGCAGCACGACAGGGACCGGGGAGCTGTTTTTT,CASSTTGTGELFF
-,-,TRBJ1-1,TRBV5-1,TGCGCCAGCAGCTTGACCCGGGGTGAAGCTTTCTTT,CASSLTRGEAFF
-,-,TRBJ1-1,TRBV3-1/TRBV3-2,TGTGCCAGCAGCCAAGTCGCAGACATGAACACTGAAGCTTTCTTT,CASSQVADMNTEAFF
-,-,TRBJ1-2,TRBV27,TGTGCCAGCAGTTTAACAGGAATGTATGGCTACACCTTC,CASSLTGMYGYTF
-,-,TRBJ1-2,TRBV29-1,TGCAGCGTTGAGCAGGGTCCCGGGAGTGGCTACACCTTC,CSVEQGPGSGYTF
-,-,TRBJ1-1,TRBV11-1,TGTGCCAGCAGCCGGACGGGGGGCCGCACTGAAGCTTTCTTT,CASSRTGGRTEAFF
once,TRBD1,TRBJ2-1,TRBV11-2,TGTGCCAGCATCCTAGGACAGGTGGGTGAGCAGTTCTTC,CASILGQVGEQFF